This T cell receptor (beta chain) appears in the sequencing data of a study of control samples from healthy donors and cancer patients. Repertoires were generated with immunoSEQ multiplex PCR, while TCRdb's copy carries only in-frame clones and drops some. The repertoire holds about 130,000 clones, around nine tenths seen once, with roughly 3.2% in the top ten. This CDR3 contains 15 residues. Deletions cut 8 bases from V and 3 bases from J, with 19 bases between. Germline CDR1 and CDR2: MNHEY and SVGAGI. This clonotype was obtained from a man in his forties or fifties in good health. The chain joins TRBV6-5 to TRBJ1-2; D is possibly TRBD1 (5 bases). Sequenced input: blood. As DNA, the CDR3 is TGTGCCAGCCCGGTGCGGCCAGGGTTGGACTATGGCTACACCTTC. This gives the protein CASPVRPGLDYGYTF.